This TCR beta chain originates from a study of OX40 agonist ivuxolimab in advanced cancers. For the wider study: Ivuxolimab was an agonistic, fully human IgG2 monoclonal antibody directed against OX40 (CD134), a costimulatory receptor. Prior anti-PD-1, anti-PD-L1 or anti-CTLA-4 therapy was permitted, and 35% to 40% of dose-escalation patients had received checkpoint inhibitors. The paper covers the monotherapy dose-escalation part of the phase I ivuxolimab trial, which included N ≈ 57 patients. Intravenous ivuxolimab was administered to patients every 2 weeks at six dose levels: 0.01, 0.1, 0.3, 1.5, 3 and 10 mg/kg. The purpose of peripheral TCRbeta sequencing was to test whether ivuxolimab changed TCR sequence diversity and led to clonal T-cell expansion. In the dose-escalation cohort, approximately 83% of patients were male, and the mean age was approximately 60 years with a range of roughly 20 to 85. Of the roughly 51 patients in dose escalation, around 19 had hepatocellular carcinoma, some 15 had melanoma, 9 had renal cell carcinoma and 9 had head and neck cancer. Partial responses were achieved by three dose-escalation patients, of whom one had hepatocellular carcinoma and two had cutaneous melanoma. The study at large found these results: Low levels of normalized T-cell clonal expansion were also shown by some nonresponding patients. The antigen specificity of the peripheral T cells that underwent clonal expansion was not determined. At doses from 0.1 to 3.0 mg/kg, clonal expansion was seen in both CD4+ and CD8+ blood T cells between baseline and week 6. In the 0.1-3.0 mg/kg groups, partial responders had among the lowest normalized peripheral clonal expansion, particularly in CD8+ T cells. On average, CD8+ T cells showed more expanded clones than CD4+ T cells after ivuxolimab.

A note on this clone: Its antigen is unknown. No per-base quality is available; no much larger clone lies one base away.

The trial excluded patients who had a history of autoimmune disease or were on systemic immunosuppression. Peripheral blood for TCR sequencing was collected from all dose cohorts at baseline, on cycle 4 day 1, and on cycle 7 day 1. Samples came from an open-label, multicenter, first-in-human phase I dose-escalation trial of ivuxolimab. Adults with locally advanced or metastatic head and neck squamous cell, hepatocellular, melanoma or renal cell carcinoma were enrolled in the trial. Before TCR sequencing, CD4+ and CD8+ T cells were separately sorted from peripheral blood. To sequence the TCRbeta CDR3 region, genomic DNA was isolated from the sorted cells. The immunoSEQ Assay was used to sequence the TCRbeta CDR3 regions. TCRdb's version of the immuneACCESS table is confined to in-frame rearrangements and falls short of the full clone set. An unresolved V gene accounts for under half of the shortfall where checked; the remainder is of unknown origin. The sample yields 42,000 or so clones; 75% to 85% were counted once. Roughly 2.5% of the sample is taken by the ten largest.

The CDR3 sequence holds 13 residues, the cysteine and phenylalanine included. Only the CDR3 portion is preserved as DNA: 39 bases, with reading frame beginning at the first base. From a lookup of the germline V gene (reference sequence), CDR1 and CDR2 are GTSNPN and SVGIG. A distance of 14 bases separates the germline ends of V and J, which lose 4 bases and 4 bases respectively. This chain joins TRBV30 to TRBJ2-7; TRBD1 might be the D gene, on 6 matching bases. This sample comprised CD4+ or CD8+ T cells sorted from blood, obtained in a trial of the OX40 agonist ivuxolimab. The origin of this receptor is an adult with an advanced solid tumor such as melanoma, head and neck, liver or kidney cancer. The DNA sequence is TGTGCCTGGACACAGGGATTTACGTACGAGCAGTACTTC. It codes for CAWTQGFTYEQYF.